The text below deals with one T cell receptor (beta chain). The data derive from a study of blood T cell repertoires in COVID-19. CDR1 is KGHSH, CDR2 LQKENI, per germline. V dropped 4 bases and J dropped 7; count of bases not matched to a gene: 5. The CDR3 extends over 13 amino acids. Repertoires were generated with immunoSEQ multiplex PCR, while TCRdb's copy carries only in-frame clones and drops some. The sample holds tens of thousands of clones, around 83% seen once. This rearrangement joins TRBV18 to TRBJ1-1, with 8 bases that match TRBD1. This TCR derives from a man aged 55 to 70 with active COVID-19. The sequencing sample was made of peripheral blood. CDR3 amino acids: CASSLGQAIEAFF. The CDR3 nucleotides are TGTGCCAGCTCACTGGGACAGGCGATTGAAGCTTTCTTT. Full variable domain (rest looked up from reference TRBV18 and TRBJ1-1): NAGVMQNPRHLVRRRGQEARLRCSPMKGHSHVYWYRQLPEEGLKFMVYLQKENIIDESGMPKERFSAEFPKEGPSILRIQQVVRGDSAAYFCASSLGQAIEAFFGQGTRLTVV.